This TCR beta chain is from a study of blood T cell repertoires in COVID-19 (dated by TCRdb to the early 2020s). Study-level background: Samples covering the acute and convalescent phases of COVID-19 were provided by collaborators in the United States, Italy and Spain. A freely available public database, intended as a resource for researchers studying the immune response to SARS-CoV-2, is where the repertoires were released. Sample metadata almost always included a de-identified subject ID, COVID-19 status, age in years and sex. The prospective study material was composed of cDNA or gDNA derived from T cells, B-cell-depleted T cells, or PBMCs. The dataset comprised deeply sampled blood TCRbeta repertoires from subjects exposed to, actively infected with, or recovered from COVID-19. The samples were drawn from two sources: the first 160 participants of the ongoing ImmuneRACE study, and over 1,000 subjects contributed by 6 global collaborators. HLA class I and class II types, where available, came from metadata supplied by the sample provider rather than from assay-based typing. What the study reported, not specific to this receptor: The quantity of clinical and demographic metadata differed by source and by participant and was supplied without curation.

Taken from the germline V gene, the CDR1 and CDR2 loops are LGHNT and FRNRAP. For this chain, trimming is 7 bases at the V end and 2 bases at the J end, and the number of junction bases without a gene match is 8. The CDR3 goes from the cysteine to the phenylalanine over 15 residues. Only the CDR3 part of the read is kept: 45 bases, read in frame from the first base. On this clone itself: There is no known antigen for this receptor. There are no base qualities to consult, and no much larger clone falls within one base.

Each collaborating institution followed its own protocols to collect whole blood in K2EDTA tubes. For TCRbeta analysis, collaborator samples were shipped as frozen whole blood, as isolated PBMCs, or as DNA extracted from either sample type. The immunoSEQ Assay, a bias-controlled multiplex PCR, was used to amplify TCRbeta CDR3 regions from genomic DNA. In the original analysis: The number of nucleated cells in each sample was estimated from the amplification of reference gene primers within the assay. To quantify the absolute abundance of each unique TCRbeta CDR3 rearrangement, sequence reads were collapsed and filtered. For each sample, productive Simpson clonality was calculated by taking the square root of Simpson's diversity index across productive rearrangements. TCRdb's version of the immuneACCESS table is confined to in-frame rearrangements and falls short of the full clone set. An unresolved V gene accounts for under half of the shortfall where checked; the remainder is of unknown origin. Clone size and V and J calls were adopted from that table, with D and trimming inferred from the DNA. The table for this sample lists 200,000 to 250,000 clones; roughly 80% of them were counted only once. The ten largest make up roughly 3.3% of the sample.

This chain joins TRBV12-5 to TRBJ1-1; TRBD1 fits 9 bases in the junction. The sample consisted of peripheral blood. This TCR was sampled from a woman aged 18-35 years with acute or convalescent COVID-19. CDR3 reads: CASAWGTGSNTEAFF. The DNA sequence is given as TGTGCTAGTGCCTGGGGGACAGGGTCAAACACTGAAGCTTTCTTT.